The clone carrying this T cell receptor beta chain was observed a handful of times. Its antigen is not identified. The data were obtained in a study of Graves' ophthalmopathy and Graves' hyperthyroidism. Study-level information: Peripheral blood was gathered at the point of initial diagnosis, before any treatment started. Overall study results and limits: Appearing in blood as well were most expanded thyroid clonotypes above 0.001 frequency.

The junction had 9 bases not matched to a gene; V was cut back by 9 bases and J by 5 bases. The CDR3 runs to 15 residues. The V gene's germline CDR1 is KGHDR and CDR2 SFDVKD. Using RNA transcripts, the TCR beta CDR3 regions were amplified. First-round RT-PCR employed HTBI primers, with a second-round multiplex PCR after it. One entry per CDR3 protein results from TCRdb running MiXCR on the multiplex PCR reads. The table lists hundreds of thousands of distinct CDR3 sequences, roughly two fifths of them singletons. Sequencing was carried out using peripheral blood. This sequence was found in an adult man with Graves' ophthalmopathy. J is TRBJ1-5 and V is TRBV24-1; the match to TRBD1 covers 10 bases. CDR3 sequence (DNA): TGTGCCACCTCTGTACCCGGGACAGGGGATCAGCCCCAGCATTTT. Translation: CATSVPGTGDQPQHF.